The clone carrying this TCR beta chain has just one count. Per the germline V gene, CDR1 is LGHNA and CDR2 is YNFKEQ. J was trimmed by 0 bases and V by 4 bases; bases with no gene match: 5. This CDR3 has 17 amino acids. Sequencing was performed with immunoSEQ multiplex PCR; in TCRdb, only in-frame clones are kept and a portion is missing. The repertoire holds about 40,000 clones, with around nine tenths as singletons. The data belong to a study of T cells in localized non-small cell lung cancer. The chain uses TRBV4-2 and TRBJ2-7, with TRBD2 matching 14 bases. The sequence came from a man aged 18-49 years with stage I lung adenocarcinoma. Source: peripheral blood, taken before any cancer treatment. This CDR3 reads CASSRGLAGVGSYEQYF. CDR3 coding DNA: TGTGCCAGCAGCCGGGGACTAGCGGGGGTCGGCTCCTACGAGCAGTACTTC.